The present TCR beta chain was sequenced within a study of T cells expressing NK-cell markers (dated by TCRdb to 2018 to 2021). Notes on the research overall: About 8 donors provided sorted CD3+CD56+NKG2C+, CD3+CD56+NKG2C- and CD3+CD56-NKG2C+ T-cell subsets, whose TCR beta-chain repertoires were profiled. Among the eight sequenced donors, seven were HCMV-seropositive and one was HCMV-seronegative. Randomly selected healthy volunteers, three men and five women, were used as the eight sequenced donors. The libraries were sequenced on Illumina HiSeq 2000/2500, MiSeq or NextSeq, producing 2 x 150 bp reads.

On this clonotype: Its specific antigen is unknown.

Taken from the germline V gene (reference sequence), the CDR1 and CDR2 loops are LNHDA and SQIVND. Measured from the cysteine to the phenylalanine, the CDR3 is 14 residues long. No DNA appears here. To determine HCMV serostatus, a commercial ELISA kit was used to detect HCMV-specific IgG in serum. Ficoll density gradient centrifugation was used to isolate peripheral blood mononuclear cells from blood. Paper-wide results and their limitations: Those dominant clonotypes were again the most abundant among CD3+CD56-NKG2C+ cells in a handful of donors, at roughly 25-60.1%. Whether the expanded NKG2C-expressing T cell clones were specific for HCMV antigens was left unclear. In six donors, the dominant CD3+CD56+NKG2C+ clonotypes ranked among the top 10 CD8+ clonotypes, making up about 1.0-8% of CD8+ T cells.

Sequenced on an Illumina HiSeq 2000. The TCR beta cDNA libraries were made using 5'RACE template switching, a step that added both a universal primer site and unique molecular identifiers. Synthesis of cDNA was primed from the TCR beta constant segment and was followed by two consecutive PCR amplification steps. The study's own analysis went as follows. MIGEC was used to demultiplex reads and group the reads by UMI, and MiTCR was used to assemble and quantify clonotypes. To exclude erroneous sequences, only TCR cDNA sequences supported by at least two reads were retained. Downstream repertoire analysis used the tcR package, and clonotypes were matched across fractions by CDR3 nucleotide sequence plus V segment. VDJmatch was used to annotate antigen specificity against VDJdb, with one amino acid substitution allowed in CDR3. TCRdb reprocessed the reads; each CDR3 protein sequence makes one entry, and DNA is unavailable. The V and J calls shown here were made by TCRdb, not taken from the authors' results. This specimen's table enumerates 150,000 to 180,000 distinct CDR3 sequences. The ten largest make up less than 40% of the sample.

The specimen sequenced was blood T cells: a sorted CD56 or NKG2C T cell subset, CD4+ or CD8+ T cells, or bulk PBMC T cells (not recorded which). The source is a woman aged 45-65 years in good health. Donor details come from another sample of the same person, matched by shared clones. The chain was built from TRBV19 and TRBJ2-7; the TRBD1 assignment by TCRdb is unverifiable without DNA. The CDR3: CASSYLDRAYEQYF.